Sequencing of this T cell receptor (beta chain) was carried out in a study of shared clonotypes between healthy human individuals. Original handling: Filtering differed, since immunoSEQ gave only junction sequences and no quality scores. The table came from immunoSEQ multiplex PCR; TCRdb's copy has only in-frame clones and leaves some out. V and J calls plus clone size are reproduced from that table; the DNA served to infer D and trimming. Of about 180,000 clones in the sample, approximately 92% were seen once. V gave up 6 bases and J gave up 2 bases, with 20 bases separating them. CDR3 length equals 16 residues. Per germline, CDR1 KGHSH and CDR2 LQKENI.

The gene calls are TRBV18 and TRBJ2-7; tentatively, D is TRBD1 or TRBD2 (6 bases each). The sequence was collected from a woman aged 25 to 39 in good health. Sequencing used naive CD4+ T cells sorted from blood. Stated subset: CD45RA+ positively selected. This chain's CDR3 is CASSPALKGGTYEQYF. DNA for the CDR3: TGTGCCAGCTCCCCCGCGTTAAAAGGGGGGACCTACGAGCAGTACTTC.